This T cell receptor (beta chain) emerged from a study of blood T cell repertoires in COVID-19. Study information: From the United States, Italy and Spain came samples of acute and convalescent COVID-19.

Per the study methods: The authors estimated nucleated cell counts from reference gene primer amplification. TCRdb keeps only in-frame clones here, not all; method: immunoSEQ multiplex PCR. That table is the source of V, J and clone size, and D and trimming were worked out from the DNA. The sample has 50,000 to 60,000 clones, under 85% seen once; the top ten hold roughly 7%. Germline V gene lookup returns CDR1 SNHLY and CDR2 FYNNEI. Germline trimming cut 4 bases from V and 3 bases from J; bases unmatched to any gene: 5. The CDR3 is 14 residues long. The sequence came from a man between 65 and 85 years old with active COVID-19. Sequencing used peripheral blood. J is TRBJ2-7 and V is TRBV2, with 8 bases lining up with TRBD2. CDR3 DNA sequence: TGTGCCAGCAGTGTGAACGGGGGGGTCTACGAGCAGTACTTC. Translated, it gives CASSVNGGVYEQYF.